The 2 T cell receptor beta chains below were found in one sample sequenced in a study of blood T cell repertoires in COVID-19. Repertoires were generated with immunoSEQ multiplex PCR, while TCRdb's copy carries only in-frame clones and drops some. The table includes some 75,000 clones, over 75% detected once. The material sequenced was peripheral blood. These receptors came from a man between 65 and 85 years old with active or convalescent COVID-19.

This chain links TRBV6-1 with TRBJ2-5; 13 bases line up with TRBD2. This CDR3 region has 21 residues. J gave up 5 bases and V 2 bases, and 20 bases lay outside the gene matches. Per the germline V gene, CDR1 is MNHNS and CDR2 is SASEGT. The CDR3 DNA is TGTGCCAGCAGTGAATACGGGACTAGCGGGACCCGAAGGGGGATTGGGGAGACCCAGTACTTC. Translated: CASSEYGTSGTRRGIGETQYF.

This chain connects TRBV30 to TRBJ1-4, with 9 nucleotides matching TRBD1. Trimming at V came to 2 bases and at J to 8 bases, leaving 9 bases not matched to a gene. Germline V CDR1 and CDR2: GTSNPN, SVGIG (reference sequence). The CDR3 is 15 amino acids. The CDR3, as DNA: TGTGCCTGGAGTATGGGACAGGGAGAGCACGAAAAACTGTTTTTT. It is translated as CAWSMGQGEHEKLFF. The whole variable domain, filled in from reference TRBV30 and TRBJ1-4, reads SQTIHQWPATLVQPVGSPLSLECTVEGTSNPNLYWYRQAAGRGLQLLFYSVGIGQISSEVPQNLSASRPQDRQFILSSKKLLLSDSGFYLCAWSMGQGEHEKLFFGSGTQLSVL.